This T cell receptor (beta chain) came from a study of control samples from healthy donors and cancer patients. The V end lost 4 bases, the J end lost 5 bases, and 9 bases lay between the germline ends. The germline V gene encodes CDR1 SGHRS and CDR2 YFSETQ. The CDR3 runs to 13 residues. The table came from immunoSEQ multiplex PCR; TCRdb's copy has only in-frame clones and leaves some out. The table includes 100,000 to 150,000 clones, more than 80% detected once. This clonotype was sampled from a man aged 35 to 55 in good health. The sequenced sample was blood. J is TRBJ1-4 and V is TRBV5-1; tentatively, D is TRBD1 (6 bases). CDR3 nucleotides: TGCGCCAGCAGCGGACAGCTAAATGAAAAACTGTTTTTT. Amino acid sequence: CASSGQLNEKLFF.